The clone carrying this T cell receptor (beta chain) has only a few counts. The antigen is undetermined. The data stem from a study of T cell responses to AZD1222 COVID-19 vaccine. Findings and caveats of the study: Spike as a whole was targeted by vaccine-associated CD4 TCRs, dominant at 160-218 and 743-854.

Data came from immunoSEQ multiplex PCR; TCRdb stores just in-frame clones and leaves some out. The table has some 150,000 clones, roughly 90% seen once. The clonotype comes from an adult in good health. Sequences were derived from peripheral blood, sampled on day 0 of MenACWY control vaccination.

In DNA, the CDR3 is TGTGCCAGCAGCCAATTAAGTTCGGGAGGCTACGAGCAGTACTTC. Its translation: CASSQLSSGGYEQYF. The V and J genes are TRBV4-2 and TRBJ2-7; 7 nucleotides agree with TRBD2. The V gene end was trimmed by 2 bases and the J gene end by 3 bases; junction bases not matched to a gene: 7. The CDR3 covers 15 residues. Germline V gives CDR1 LGHNA, CDR2 YNFKEQ.